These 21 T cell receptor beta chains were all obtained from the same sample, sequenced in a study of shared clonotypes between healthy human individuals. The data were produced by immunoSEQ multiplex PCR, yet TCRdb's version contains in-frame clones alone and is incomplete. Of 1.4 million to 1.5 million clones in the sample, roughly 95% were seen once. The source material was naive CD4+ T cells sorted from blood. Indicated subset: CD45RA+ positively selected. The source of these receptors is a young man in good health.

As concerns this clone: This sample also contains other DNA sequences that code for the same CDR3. The CDR3 nucleotides read TGTGCCAGCAGCTTGCGTAGCAATCAGCCCCAGCATTTT. It codes for CASSLRSNQPQHF. This chain connects TRBV5-6 to TRBJ1-5; D uncertain. From germline, CDR1 is SGHDT and CDR2 YYEEEE. Trimming left V 1 base short and J 0 bases short, with 2 bases between. The CDR3 is made up of 13 amino acids.

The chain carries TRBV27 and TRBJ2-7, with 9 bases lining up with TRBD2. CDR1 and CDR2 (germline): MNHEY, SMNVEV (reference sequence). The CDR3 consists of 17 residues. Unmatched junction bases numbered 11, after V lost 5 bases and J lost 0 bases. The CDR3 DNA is TGTGCCAGCAGTCTTCGGGTAGCGGGAGAGGGCTCCTACGAGCAGTACTTC. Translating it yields CASSLRVAGEGSYEQYF.

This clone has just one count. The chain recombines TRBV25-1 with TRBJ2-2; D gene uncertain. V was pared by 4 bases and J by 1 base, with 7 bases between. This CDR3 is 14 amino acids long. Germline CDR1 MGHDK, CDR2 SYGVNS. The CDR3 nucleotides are TGTGCCAGCAGTGCCACACAGAACACCGGGGAGCTGTTTTTT. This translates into CASSATQNTGELFF. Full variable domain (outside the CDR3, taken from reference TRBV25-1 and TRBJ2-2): EADIYQTPRYLVIGTGKKITLECSQTMGHDKMYWYQQDPGMELHLIHYSYGVNSTEKGDLSSESTVSRIRTEHFPLTLESARPSHTSQYLCASSATQNTGELFFGEGSRLTVL.

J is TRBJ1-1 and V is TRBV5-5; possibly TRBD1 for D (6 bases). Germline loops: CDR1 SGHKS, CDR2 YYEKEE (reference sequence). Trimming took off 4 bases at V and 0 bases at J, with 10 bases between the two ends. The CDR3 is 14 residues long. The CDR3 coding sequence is TGTGCCAGCAGCCAAGGACAGCTGAACACTGAAGCTTTCTTT. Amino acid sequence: CASSQGQLNTEAFF.

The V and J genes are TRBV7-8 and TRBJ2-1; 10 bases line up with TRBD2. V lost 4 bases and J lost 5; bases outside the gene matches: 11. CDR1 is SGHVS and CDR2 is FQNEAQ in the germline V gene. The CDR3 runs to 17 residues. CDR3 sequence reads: CASSSHHMGTSDNEQFF. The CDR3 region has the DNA TGTGCCAGCAGCTCCCACCACATGGGGACTAGCGACAATGAGCAGTTCTTC.

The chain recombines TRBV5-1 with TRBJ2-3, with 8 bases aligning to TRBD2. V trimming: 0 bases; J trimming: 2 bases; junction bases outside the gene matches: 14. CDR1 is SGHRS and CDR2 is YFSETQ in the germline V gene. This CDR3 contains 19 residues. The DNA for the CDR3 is TGCGCCAGCAGCTTGGATGGGGGCCTAGCGGGCCCCTACACAGATACGCAGTATTTT. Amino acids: CASSLDGGLAGPYTDTQYF.

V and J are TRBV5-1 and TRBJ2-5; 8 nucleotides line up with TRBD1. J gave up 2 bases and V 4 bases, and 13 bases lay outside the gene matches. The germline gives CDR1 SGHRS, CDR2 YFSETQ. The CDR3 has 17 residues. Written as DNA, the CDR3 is TGCGCCAGCAGCCCACGCCCCCAGGGGGCTATTCAAGAGACCCAGTACTTC. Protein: CASSPRPQGAIQETQYF.

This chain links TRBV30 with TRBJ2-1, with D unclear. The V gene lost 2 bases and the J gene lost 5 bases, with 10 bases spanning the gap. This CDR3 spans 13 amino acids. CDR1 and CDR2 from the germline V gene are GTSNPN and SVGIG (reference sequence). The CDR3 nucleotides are TGTGCCTGGAGTCACAGTCGGAACAATGAGCAGTTCTTC. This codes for CAWSHSRNNEQFF.

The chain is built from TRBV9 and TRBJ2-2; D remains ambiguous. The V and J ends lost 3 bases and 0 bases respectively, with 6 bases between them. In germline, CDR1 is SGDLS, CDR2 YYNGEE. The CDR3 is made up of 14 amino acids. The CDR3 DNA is TGTGCCAGCAGCGGCCATTCGAACACCGGGGAGCTGTTTTTT. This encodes CASSGHSNTGELFF.

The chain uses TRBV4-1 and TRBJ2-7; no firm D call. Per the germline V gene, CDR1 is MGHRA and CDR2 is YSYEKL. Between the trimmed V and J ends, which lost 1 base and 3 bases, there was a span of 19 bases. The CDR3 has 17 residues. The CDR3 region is CASSQGQVGSWGYEQYF. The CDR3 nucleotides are TGCGCCAGCAGCCAAGGGCAGGTAGGATCCTGGGGCTACGAGCAGTACTTC.

The CDR3 DNA sequence: TGTGCCAGCAGCGTAGGGGGACTAGCGGACACAGATACGCAGTATTTT. It yields the protein CASSVGGLADTDTQYF. The chain has TRBV9 and TRBJ2-3; 11 bases map to TRBD2. This CDR3 comprises 16 residues. The V and J ends lost 0 bases and 2 bases, in that order; junction bases with no gene match: 2. Germline V gene lookup returns CDR1 SGDLS and CDR2 YYNGEE.

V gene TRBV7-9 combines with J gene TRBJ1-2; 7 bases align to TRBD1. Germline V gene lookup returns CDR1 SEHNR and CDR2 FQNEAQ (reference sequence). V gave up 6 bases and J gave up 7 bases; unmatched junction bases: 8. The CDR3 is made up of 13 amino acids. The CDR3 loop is CASSKGGAGGYTF. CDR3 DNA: TGTGCCAGCAGTAAAGGGGGCGCCGGTGGCTACACCTTC.

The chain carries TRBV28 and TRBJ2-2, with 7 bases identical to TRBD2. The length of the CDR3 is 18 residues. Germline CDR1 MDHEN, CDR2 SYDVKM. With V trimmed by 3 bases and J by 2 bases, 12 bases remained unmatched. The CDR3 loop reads CASSFPLTGGINTGELFF. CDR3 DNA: TGTGCCAGCAGTTTCCCCCTGACGGGGGGTATTAACACCGGGGAGCTGTTTTTT.

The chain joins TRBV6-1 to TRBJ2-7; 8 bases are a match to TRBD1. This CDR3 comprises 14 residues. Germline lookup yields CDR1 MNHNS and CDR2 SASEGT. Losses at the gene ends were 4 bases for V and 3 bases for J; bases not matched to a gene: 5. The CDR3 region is CASSVDRGGYEQYF. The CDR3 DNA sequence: TGTGCCAGCAGTGTTGACAGGGGAGGCTACGAGCAGTACTTC.

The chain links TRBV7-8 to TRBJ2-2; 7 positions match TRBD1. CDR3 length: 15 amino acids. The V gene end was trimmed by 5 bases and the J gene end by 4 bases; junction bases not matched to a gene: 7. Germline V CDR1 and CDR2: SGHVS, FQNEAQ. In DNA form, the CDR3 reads TGTGCCAGCAGCGAGCGCGAGGGGGCCACCGGGGAGCTGTTTTTT. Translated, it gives CASSEREGATGELFF.

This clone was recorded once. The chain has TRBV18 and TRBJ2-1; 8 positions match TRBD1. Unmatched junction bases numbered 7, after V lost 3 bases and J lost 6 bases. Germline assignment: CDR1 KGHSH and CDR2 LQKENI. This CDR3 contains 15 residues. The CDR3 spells CASSPGQGRRNEQFF. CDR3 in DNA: TGTGCCAGCTCACCCGGACAGGGAAGACGCAATGAGCAGTTCTTC.

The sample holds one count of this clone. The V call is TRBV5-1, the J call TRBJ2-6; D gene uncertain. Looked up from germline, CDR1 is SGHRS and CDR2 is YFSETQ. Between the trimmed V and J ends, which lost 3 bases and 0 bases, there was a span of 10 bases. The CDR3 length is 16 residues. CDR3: CASSSLPGSGANVLTF. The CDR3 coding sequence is TGCGCCAGCAGCTCCCTTCCGGGCTCTGGGGCCAACGTCCTGACTTTC.

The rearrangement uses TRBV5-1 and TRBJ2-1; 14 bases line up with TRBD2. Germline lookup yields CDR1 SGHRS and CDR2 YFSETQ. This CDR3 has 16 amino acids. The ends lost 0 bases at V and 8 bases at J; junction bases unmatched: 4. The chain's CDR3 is CASSLGGTSGRDEQFF. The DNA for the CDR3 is TGCGCCAGCAGCTTGGGGGGGACTAGCGGGAGAGATGAGCAGTTCTTC. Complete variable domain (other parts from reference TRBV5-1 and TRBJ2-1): KAGVTQTPRYLIKTRGQQVTLSCSPISGHRSVSWYQQTPGQGLQFLFEYFSETQRNKGNFPGRFSGRQFSNSRSEMNVSTLELGDSALYLCASSLGGTSGRDEQFFGPGTRLTVL.

The CDR3 is CATSRVYRALTSYNEQFF. The CDR3 DNA is TGTGCCACCAGCCGAGTCTACAGGGCCCTAACCTCCTACAATGAGCAGTTCTTC. This sequence joins TRBV15 and TRBJ2-1, with a tentative D call TRBD1 (6 bases). The germline V gene has CDR1 LNHNV and CDR2 YYDKDF (reference sequence). This CDR3 region has 18 residues. Trimming pared 5 bases from V and 0 bases from J, leaving 20 bases between.

This chain's CDR3 is CASSVATGRNTEAFF. CDR3 in DNA: TGTGCCAGCAGTGTGGCGACAGGGAGAAACACTGAAGCTTTCTTT. V usage is TRBV2 and J usage is TRBJ1-1; TRBD1 aligns across 7 bases. Germline V gene sequence: CDR1 SNHLY, CDR2 FYNNEI. The J segment lost 2 bases and the V segment lost 4 bases, leaving 7 bases of the junction unmatched. This CDR3 has 15 residues.

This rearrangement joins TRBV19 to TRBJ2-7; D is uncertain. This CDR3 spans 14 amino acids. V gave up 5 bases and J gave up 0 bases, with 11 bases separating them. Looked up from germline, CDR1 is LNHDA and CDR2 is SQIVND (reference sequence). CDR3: CASSFRSSSYEQYF. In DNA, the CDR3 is TGTGCCAGTAGTTTCCGCAGTAGCTCCTACGAGCAGTACTTC.